A selection of T cell receptor beta chains follows, all from one sample in a study of OX40 agonist ivuxolimab in advanced cancers. Data came from immunoSEQ multiplex PCR; TCRdb stores just in-frame clones and leaves some out. The sample holds around 60,000 clones; about 88% are singletons and the top ten take roughly 0.67%. The sample in question was CD4+ or CD8+ T cells sorted from blood, obtained in a trial of the OX40 agonist ivuxolimab. These TCRs come from an adult with an advanced solid tumor such as melanoma, head and neck, liver or kidney cancer. Both conserved end residues are part of each CDR3. The order of the fields is clone size, J gene, V gene, D gene, CDR3 DNA, CDR3 protein. A D gene is named only where the DNA matches it firmly. Only part of the rows carry a size: once, few, many, or a class if the clone is expanded.

clone_size: -; j_call: TRBJ2-3; v_call: TRBV5-1; d_call: TRBD2; cdr3_nt: TGCGCCAGCAGCTCGGGACTAAGCACAGATACGCAGTATTTT; cdr3_aa: CASSSGLSTDTQYF
clone_size: -; j_call: TRBJ2-7; v_call: TRBV7-9; d_call: TRBD2; cdr3_nt: TGTGCCAGCAGCTTGATCGGACTAGCGGGAGACGAGCAGTACTTC; cdr3_aa: CASSLIGLAGDEQYF
clone_size: -; j_call: TRBJ2-2; v_call: TRBV27; d_call: -; cdr3_nt: TGTGCCAGCAGTTTAGGTTCTATCGGTGGGGAGCTGTTTTTT; cdr3_aa: CASSLGSIGGELFF
clone_size: -; j_call: TRBJ2-7; v_call: TRBV11-2; d_call: -; cdr3_nt: TGTGCCAGCAGCCCCGGATACGAGCAGTACTTC; cdr3_aa: CASSPGYEQYF
clone_size: -; j_call: TRBJ2-7; v_call: TRBV10-3; d_call: -; cdr3_nt: TGTGCCATCAGTGATAGCCCAGAGTGGGAGCAGTACTTC; cdr3_aa: CAISDSPEWEQYF
clone_size: -; j_call: TRBJ1-1; v_call: TRBV13; d_call: -; cdr3_nt: TGTGCCAGCAGTCGGGTAGGCACTGAAGCTTTCTTT; cdr3_aa: CASSRVGTEAFF
clone_size: few; j_call: TRBJ2-7; v_call: TRBV7-8; d_call: TRBD1; cdr3_nt: TGTGCCAGCAGACCCGGGACAGGGGGTAGGGACGAGCAGTACTTC; cdr3_aa: CASRPGTGGRDEQYF
clone_size: -; j_call: TRBJ2-7; v_call: TRBV5-6; d_call: -; cdr3_nt: TGTGCCAGCAGCCAGGGGATTGACAGCTCCTACGAGCAGTACTTC; cdr3_aa: CASSQGIDSSYEQYF
clone_size: -; j_call: TRBJ2-7; v_call: TRBV19; d_call: TRBD1; cdr3_nt: TGTGCCAGTAGTATGAGACAGGGTGTTTGGGAGCAGTACTTC; cdr3_aa: CASSMRQGVWEQYF
clone_size: -; j_call: TRBJ1-1; v_call: TRBV28; d_call: TRBD1; cdr3_nt: TGTGCCAGCAGTTCAAGGGACAGGAGGGTCACTGAAGCTTTCTTT; cdr3_aa: CASSSRDRRVTEAFF
clone_size: -; j_call: TRBJ2-7; v_call: TRBV6-4; d_call: TRBD2; cdr3_nt: TGTGCCAGCAGTGAGACTAGCGGTTGGAAGCAGTACTTC; cdr3_aa: CASSETSGWKQYF
clone_size: -; j_call: TRBJ1-1; v_call: TRBV5-1; d_call: -; cdr3_nt: TGCGCCAGCAGCTTGGGTTCAGGGCGAGGGACTGAAGCTTTCTTT; cdr3_aa: CASSLGSGRGTEAFF
clone_size: -; j_call: TRBJ2-2; v_call: TRBV18; d_call: -; cdr3_nt: TGTGCCAGCTCACCACCGACAGACACCGGGGAGCTGTTTTTT; cdr3_aa: CASSPPTDTGELFF
clone_size: -; j_call: TRBJ2-7; v_call: TRBV5-6; d_call: -; cdr3_nt: TGTGCCAGCAGCTTGGTTCAGGGGAATAACGAGCAGTACTTC; cdr3_aa: CASSLVQGNNEQYF
clone_size: -; j_call: TRBJ2-1; v_call: TRBV4-2; d_call: -; cdr3_nt: TGTGCCAGCAGCCCCACAGGGAGGGGGATTGACAATGAGCAGTTCTTC; cdr3_aa: CASSPTGRGIDNEQFF
clone_size: -; j_call: TRBJ1-2; v_call: TRBV29-1; d_call: -; cdr3_nt: TGCAGCGTTGTGGCAGGGAACTATGGCTACACCTTC; cdr3_aa: CSVVAGNYGYTF
clone_size: -; j_call: TRBJ2-1; v_call: TRBV6-1; d_call: -; cdr3_nt: TGTGCCAGCAGTGAAGGGTCCTACAATGAGCAGTTCTTC; cdr3_aa: CASSEGSYNEQFF
clone_size: -; j_call: TRBJ2-7; v_call: TRBV30; d_call: TRBD2; cdr3_nt: TGTGCCTGGAGTCCCGGGGGGGCGTCCGAGCAGTACTTC; cdr3_aa: CAWSPGGASEQYF
clone_size: -; j_call: TRBJ2-7; v_call: TRBV6-6; d_call: TRBD1; cdr3_nt: TGTGCCAGCAGTTACTCCGGGCAGGGGGCGCAAGAGCAGTACTTC; cdr3_aa: CASSYSGQGAQEQYF
clone_size: -; j_call: TRBJ2-1; v_call: TRBV28; d_call: TRBD2; cdr3_nt: TGTGCCAGCACGGGAGGGCCCTACAATGAGCAGTTCTTC; cdr3_aa: CASTGGPYNEQFF
clone_size: -; j_call: TRBJ2-7; v_call: TRBV19; d_call: TRBD1; cdr3_nt: TGTGCCAGTAGTGAGACAGGGGGCCGGCAGTACTTC; cdr3_aa: CASSETGGRQYF
clone_size: -; j_call: TRBJ2-1; v_call: TRBV27; d_call: TRBD1; cdr3_nt: TGTGCCAGCAGTTCTCAGGGGGCCGGCTACAATGAGCAGTTCTTC; cdr3_aa: CASSSQGAGYNEQFF
clone_size: -; j_call: TRBJ2-1; v_call: TRBV5-1; d_call: TRBD2; cdr3_nt: TGCGCCAGCAGCTTGGCCGGGACTCGGGGAGGGGTCTTC; cdr3_aa: CASSLAGTRGGVF
clone_size: -; j_call: TRBJ1-1; v_call: TRBV7-9; d_call: TRBD1; cdr3_nt: TGTGCCAGCAGCCCCGGGACAGGGGAGAGGGAAGCTTTCTTT; cdr3_aa: CASSPGTGEREAFF
clone_size: once; j_call: TRBJ1-1; v_call: TRBV5-1; d_call: -; cdr3_nt: TGCGCCAGCAGCTCGTCTCCGAACACTGAAGCTTTCTTT; cdr3_aa: CASSSSPNTEAFF
clone_size: -; j_call: TRBJ1-2; v_call: TRBV15; d_call: TRBD1; cdr3_nt: TGTGCCACCGGGACAGGTAATGGCTACACCTTC; cdr3_aa: CATGTGNGYTF
clone_size: -; j_call: TRBJ2-7; v_call: TRBV18; d_call: TRBD1; cdr3_nt: TGTGCCAGCTCATTCGCAGGGGGCGACTACGAGCAGTACTTC; cdr3_aa: CASSFAGGDYEQYF
clone_size: few; j_call: TRBJ1-4; v_call: TRBV11-2; d_call: -; cdr3_nt: TGTGCCAGCAGCTTAGCAGCAACTAATGAAAAACTGTTTTTT; cdr3_aa: CASSLAATNEKLFF
clone_size: -; j_call: TRBJ1-1; v_call: TRBV6-5; d_call: TRBD1; cdr3_nt: TGTGCCAGCAGTTACAGGGACAGGGATGAAGCTTTCTTT; cdr3_aa: CASSYRDRDEAFF
clone_size: -; j_call: TRBJ2-3; v_call: TRBV4-1; d_call: -; cdr3_nt: TGCGCCAGCAGCCAAGGAGGACAGAGGGGTTCCCAGTATTTT; cdr3_aa: CASSQGGQRGSQYF
clone_size: few; j_call: TRBJ2-1; v_call: TRBV7-9; d_call: TRBD2; cdr3_nt: TGTGCCAGCAGCAAGCCGGGACTAGCGGGAGATAGGTGGCAGTTCTTC; cdr3_aa: CASSKPGLAGDRWQFF
clone_size: few; j_call: TRBJ2-6; v_call: TRBV9; d_call: TRBD1; cdr3_nt: TGTGCCAGCAGCGTAGGTCCGGGACAGGGAAGCTCTGGGGCCAACGTCCTGACTTTC; cdr3_aa: CASSVGPGQGSSGANVLTF
clone_size: -; j_call: TRBJ2-1; v_call: TRBV5-8; d_call: -; cdr3_nt: TGTGCCAGCAGAGGAGGTTATAGGTACAATGAGCAGTTCTTC; cdr3_aa: CASRGGYRYNEQFF
clone_size: -; j_call: TRBJ1-1; v_call: TRBV11-2; d_call: -; cdr3_nt: TGTGCCAGCAGCCTCTTCGTTACAAGTGAAGCTTTCTTT; cdr3_aa: CASSLFVTSEAFF
clone_size: -; j_call: TRBJ2-1; v_call: TRBV28; d_call: TRBD2; cdr3_nt: TGTGCCAGCAGTTTACCGACGTCAGCGGGAGGACACAATGAGCAGTTCTTC; cdr3_aa: CASSLPTSAGGHNEQFF
clone_size: -; j_call: TRBJ2-7; v_call: TRBV6-1; d_call: -; cdr3_nt: TGTGCCAGCAAATTCCGGGCTAGCTCCTACGAGCAGTACTTC; cdr3_aa: CASKFRASSYEQYF
clone_size: -; j_call: TRBJ2-5; v_call: TRBV7-8; d_call: TRBD2; cdr3_nt: TGTGCCAGCAGCTTAGCTAGCCTAGCGGGAAGAGAGACCCAGTACTTC; cdr3_aa: CASSLASLAGRETQYF
clone_size: -; j_call: TRBJ2-1; v_call: TRBV7-6; d_call: TRBD2; cdr3_nt: TGTGCCAGCAGCTTAGAGTCGCGGGGGGCCCACCCCTGGGTTGAGCAGTTCTTC; cdr3_aa: CASSLESRGAHPWVEQFF
clone_size: -; j_call: TRBJ2-3; v_call: TRBV9; d_call: -; cdr3_nt: TGTGCCAGCAGCGTAGGTGGGGTTAGCACAGATACGCAGTATTTT; cdr3_aa: CASSVGGVSTDTQYF
clone_size: -; j_call: TRBJ1-4; v_call: TRBV29-1; d_call: -; cdr3_nt: TGCAGCGTGTCTAGGGGTGAAAAACTGTTTTTT; cdr3_aa: CSVSRGEKLFF
clone_size: once; j_call: TRBJ2-1; v_call: TRBV19; d_call: -; cdr3_nt: TGTGCCAGTAAAGTTTATGGGGAAAACTACAATGAGCAGTTCTTC; cdr3_aa: CASKVYGENYNEQFF
clone_size: once; j_call: TRBJ1-2; v_call: TRBV28; d_call: -; cdr3_nt: TGTGCCAGCAGGGGTGTCGGGGGCGCGACTTCTAACTATGGCTACACCTTC; cdr3_aa: CASRGVGGATSNYGYTF
clone_size: once; j_call: TRBJ2-7; v_call: TRBV21-1; d_call: -; cdr3_nt: TGTGCCAGCAGCCCTAGGGGACCGCGGTCCTACGAGCAGTACTTC; cdr3_aa: CASSPRGPRSYEQYF
clone_size: -; j_call: TRBJ1-6; v_call: TRBV9; d_call: -; cdr3_nt: TGTGCCAGCAGCGTAGTGCCTTTCGGTTCACCCCTCCACTTT; cdr3_aa: CASSVVPFGSPLHF
clone_size: -; j_call: TRBJ2-5; v_call: TRBV5-1; d_call: TRBD2; cdr3_nt: TGCGCCAGCAGCTTGGGGGGGACTAGCGGAGAGACCCAGTACTTC; cdr3_aa: CASSLGGTSGETQYF
clone_size: -; j_call: TRBJ1-5; v_call: TRBV7-6; d_call: -; cdr3_nt: TGTGCCAGCAGCTTAGCAGTCGGGGTAGGACAGCCCCAGCATTTT; cdr3_aa: CASSLAVGVGQPQHF
clone_size: once; j_call: TRBJ2-5; v_call: TRBV30; d_call: TRBD2; cdr3_nt: TGTGCCTGGAGTGGGACTAGCGGAGGGGCCCAGTACTTC; cdr3_aa: CAWSGTSGGAQYF
clone_size: -; j_call: TRBJ2-4; v_call: TRBV29-1; d_call: -; cdr3_nt: TGCAGCGTCCTTGGACAGCCGGGGATTCAGTACTTC; cdr3_aa: CSVLGQPGIQYF
clone_size: once; j_call: TRBJ1-3; v_call: TRBV5-5; d_call: -; cdr3_nt: TGTGCCAGCAGCTTTTCGGGAGGGGCTGGGGGAAACACCATATATTTT; cdr3_aa: CASSFSGGAGGNTIYF
clone_size: -; j_call: TRBJ2-5; v_call: TRBV7-3; d_call: -; cdr3_nt: TGTGCCAGCAGCTTAACTAGGGGTCAAGAGACCCAGTACTTC; cdr3_aa: CASSLTRGQETQYF